This TCR beta chain was obtained from a study of T-cell memory formation after mild COVID-19. CDR3 length: 16 amino acids. The germline gives CDR1 SGHRS, CDR2 YFSETQ. Trimming pared 0 bases from V and 1 base from J, leaving 10 bases between. TCRdb redid the calling of the 5' RACE reads with MiXCR, one entry per CDR3 protein. Here the sample spans about 190,000 distinct CDR3 sequences, about 17% being singletons. Concerning this clonotype: Its specificity is not known.

Overall study results and limits: Clones from the second wave (peaking day 37) had unconfirmed SARS-CoV-2 specificity. Clones contracting across day 15 to 85 had a balanced CD4/CD8 profile; later expanding clones leaned CD4+.

Sequencing was performed on PBMCs or a T cell subset sorted from them (not recorded which). The TCR comes from an adult woman who had mild COVID-19 (a few samples of this study predate the infection). Cell type and time point are not known. V usage is TRBV5-1 and J usage is TRBJ2-2, with a possible D match to TRBD2 (6 bases). CDR3 protein: CASSLGDSLNTGELFF. The CDR3 nucleotides are TGCGCCAGCAGCTTGGGGGACTCCTTGAACACCGGGGAGCTGTTTTTT.